These 20 T cell receptor beta chains were all obtained from the same sample, sequenced in a study of shared clonotypes between healthy human individuals (dated by TCRdb to about 2020). The library was made by the immunoSEQ multiplex PCR assay. Held by TCRdb, this immuneACCESS table contains in-frame sequences only and omits some clones. Under half of the omission traces to an unresolved V gene where checked; the cause of the rest is unknown. The sample contains approximately 2,300,000 clones, less than 95% of them found a single time. Roughly 0.34% of the sample goes to the ten largest clones. Sequencing input: naive CD4+ T cells from PBMCs. Explained via the paper, the cell subset or site label denotes: CD45RA+ positively selected. The receptors stem from a man younger than 30 in good health. Some clones in this sample may be carry-over from other donors' samples.

The chain employs TRBV29-1 and TRBJ2-7; unclear D gene. With 4 bases removed from V and 2 bases from J, the gap between germline ends came to 18 bases. The germline V gene has CDR1 SQVTM and CDR2 ANQGSEA. The CDR3 runs 15 residues. CDR3 protein: CSVGWITRPPYEQYF. The DNA of the CDR3 is TGCAGCGTTGGTTGGATAACCCGTCCTCCCTACGAGCAGTACTTC.

Concerning this clone itself: The sample holds other DNA sequences that translate to the same CDR3. The rearrangement uses TRBV7-9 and TRBJ2-5; D ambiguous. Germline lookup yields CDR1 SEHNR and CDR2 FQNEAQ (reference sequence). Between the trimmed V and J ends, which lost 3 bases and 4 bases, there was a span of 6 bases. The CDR3 consists of 12 residues. CDR3 sequence: CASSLGLETQYF. CDR3 in DNA: TGTGCCAGCAGCTTGGGTCTAGAGACCCAGTACTTC.

The rearrangement joins TRBV5-1 to TRBJ2-2; TRBD2 matches at 11 bases. The CDR3 is 16 amino acids. Germline V gene lookup returns CDR1 SGHRS and CDR2 YFSETQ. Trimming at V came to 4 bases and at J to 6 bases, leaving 8 bases not matched to a gene. CDR3 nucleotides: TGCGCCAGCAGCGGGGGACTAGCGGTATTATCCGGGGAGCTGTTTTTT. Translating gives CASSGGLAVLSGELFF.

V is TRBV10-3 and J is TRBJ2-3, with TRBD2 matching over 9 bases. V was pared by 4 bases and J by 0 bases, with 5 bases of the junction left unmatched. The CDR3 totals 16 residues. Germline-derived CDR1 and CDR2 are ENHRY and SYGVKD. The CDR3 bases are TGTGCCATCAGTGGAAGACTAGCGGTGAGCACAGATACGCAGTATTTT. Translation gives CAISGRLAVSTDTQYF.

The gene calls are TRBV5-1 and TRBJ2-3; TRBD2 agrees at 9 bases. This CDR3 is built from 17 residues. The junction had 11 bases not matched to a gene; V was cut back by 3 bases and J by 3 bases. In germline, CDR1 is SGHRS, CDR2 YFSETQ. CDR3 sequence reads: CASSWVVAGDLTDTQYF. CDR3 sequence (DNA): TGCGCCAGCAGCTGGGTGGTAGCGGGAGATCTTACAGATACGCAGTATTTT.

This clone was seen more than once but under ten times. In the same sample, other DNA sequences code for this CDR3. The chain uses TRBV5-1 and TRBJ1-1, with D uncertain. V shed 0 bases and J shed 2 bases, with 5 bases lying between them. The germline V gene encodes CDR1 SGHRS and CDR2 YFSETQ. The CDR3 runs 13 residues. The CDR3 region has the DNA TGCGCCAGCAGCTTGGAAGGTAACACTGAAGCTTTCTTT. Translated: CASSLEGNTEAFF.

Points on this clone: Other DNA sequences within the sample encode an identical CDR3. The chain employs TRBV11-2 and TRBJ1-3, with a weak D call TRBD1 (5 bases). V shed 1 base and J shed 3 bases, with 7 bases lying between them. This CDR3 is 14 amino acids long. Germline V lookup: CDR1 SGHAT, CDR2 FQNNGV. CDR3 region: CASSLAGGGNTIYF. Here the CDR3 DNA reads TGTGCCAGCAGCTTAGCGGGGGGTGGAAACACCATATATTTT.

V is TRBV28 and J is TRBJ2-2, with D possibly being TRBD1 or TRBD2 (5 bases each). CDR1 is MDHEN and CDR2 is SYDVKM in the germline V gene. V shed 3 bases and J shed 4 bases, with 12 bases lying between them. This CDR3 is 15 amino acids long. In DNA form, the CDR3 reads TGTGCCAGCAGTTTCGGGGTCAGGGCCACCGGGGAGCTGTTTTTT. Amino acids: CASSFGVRATGELFF.

The CDR3 DNA is TGTGCCAGTAGTATTCGGACAGGGGGACACTACGAGCAGTACTTC. This sequence encodes CASSIRTGGHYEQYF. The V call is TRBV19, the J call TRBJ2-7; 10 bases map to TRBD1. The ends lost 3 bases at V and 3 bases at J; junction bases unmatched: 5. CDR1 LNHDA and CDR2 SQIVND come from the germline V gene (reference sequence). This CDR3 is built from 15 residues.

The chain combines TRBV7-3 with TRBJ2-4; 9 nucleotides agree with TRBD2. This CDR3 has 13 residues. Germline V lookup: CDR1 SGHTA, CDR2 FQGTGA. Trimming cost V 2 bases and J 10 bases; bases outside gene matches: 3. The CDR3 sequence: CASSLETSGIQYF. The DNA for the CDR3 is TGTGCCAGCAGCTTAGAGACTAGCGGTATTCAGTACTTC. Full variable domain (missing parts from reference TRBV7-3 and TRBJ2-4): GAGVSQTPSNKVTEKGKYVELRCDPISGHTALYWYRQSLGQGPEFLIYFQGTGAADDSGLPNDRFFAVRPEGSVSTLKIQRTERGDSAVYLCASSLETSGIQYFGAGTRLSVL.

The V call is TRBV9, the J call TRBJ2-6; D gene ambiguous. Germline V gene sequence: CDR1 SGDLS, CDR2 YYNGEE. Trimming shortened V by 0 bases and J by 3 bases, and 13 bases separated the two germline ends. This CDR3 contains 17 residues. The CDR3 loop reads CASSVATVALGANVLTF. CDR3 sequence (DNA): TGTGCCAGCAGCGTAGCTACGGTGGCTCTTGGGGCCAACGTCCTGACTTTC.

The V and J genes are TRBV19 and TRBJ1-2, with 8 bases lining up with TRBD1. This CDR3 has 14 residues. Germline V gives CDR1 LNHDA, CDR2 SQIVND (reference sequence). V was pared by 8 bases and J by 4 bases, with 9 bases of the junction left unmatched. DNA of the CDR3: TGTGCCAGTGGGGTGACAGGGGCCCTCTATGGCTACACCTTC. It specifies CASGVTGALYGYTF.

The rearrangement uses TRBV5-1 and TRBJ2-7; D gene uncertain. V lost 0 bases and J lost 0, with 10 bases in between. The CDR3 totals 15 residues. Germline CDR1 and CDR2: SGHRS and YFSETQ. For the CDR3, the DNA is TGCGCCAGCAGCTTGGCCTATGGTGTCTCCTACGAGCAGTACTTC. Translation: CASSLAYGVSYEQYF. The variable domain in full, completed from reference TRBV5-1 and TRBJ2-7, reads KAGVTQTPRYLIKTRGQQVTLSCSPISGHRSVSWYQQTPGQGLQFLFEYFSETQRNKGNFPGRFSGRQFSNSRSEMNVSTLELGDSALYLCASSLAYGVSYEQYFGPGTRLTVT.

As concerns this clone: Other nucleotide sequences from this sample produce the same CDR3. This sequence joins TRBV7-2 and TRBJ1-2, with D possibly TRBD1 on 5 matching bases. The CDR3 totals 12 residues. The germline V gene encodes CDR1 SGHTA and CDR2 FQGNSA. The V and J ends lost 1 base and 7 bases respectively, with 7 bases between them. The CDR3 region has the DNA TGTGCCAGCAGCTTAGGTGGGGGTGGCTACACCTTC. Translating gives CASSLGGGGYTF.

In regard to this clone: The same CDR3 arises from other DNA sequences in this sample as well. The V and J genes are TRBV9 and TRBJ2-1; D may be TRBD1 or TRBD2 (5 bases each). V was clipped by 0 bases and J by 2 bases, with 9 bases between them. The CDR3 is made up of 15 amino acids. Per the germline V gene, CDR1 is SGDLS and CDR2 is YYNGEE. CDR3 protein: CASSVGQGAYNEQFF. For the CDR3, the DNA is TGTGCCAGCAGCGTAGGGCAGGGAGCCTACAATGAGCAGTTCTTC.

The chain joins TRBV25-1 to TRBJ1-2; TRBD1 matches at 7 bases. Germline trimming cut 2 bases from V and 5 bases from J; bases unmatched to any gene: 2. This CDR3 spans 13 amino acids. Germline CDR1 and CDR2: MGHDK and SYGVNS. In DNA form, the CDR3 reads TGTGCCAGCAGTGAAGCCAGGGGGTATGGCTACACCTTC. Translated: CASSEARGYGYTF.

The chain couples TRBV28 to TRBJ1-3; weak D call: TRBD1 (6 bases). CDR1 is MDHEN, CDR2 SYDVKM, per germline. Trimming took 3 bases from V and 4 from J, leaving 19 bases between them. This CDR3 comprises 17 residues. The CDR3 coding sequence is TGTGCCAGCAGTTTCTCAGGGGACATAACCTTGGGAAACACCATATATTTT. Its protein product is CASSFSGDITLGNTIYF.

Remarks on this clone: This sample includes further DNA sequences coding for the same CDR3. The rearrangement uses TRBV6-5 and TRBJ1-5, with D possibly matching TRBD1 (5 bases). The germline V gene encodes CDR1 MNHEY and CDR2 SVGAGI. With 3 bases removed from V and 4 bases from J, the gap between germline ends came to 7 bases. The CDR3 consists of 13 residues. This chain's CDR3 is CASSYRGNQPQHF. Here the CDR3 DNA reads TGTGCCAGCAGTTATCGGGGGAATCAGCCCCAGCATTTT.

The V call is TRBV7-2, the J call TRBJ2-3; 7 bases are a match to TRBD2. Trimming took 2 bases from V and 4 from J; bases not matched to a gene: 18. Germline V CDR1 and CDR2: SGHTA, FQGNSA. This CDR3 has 19 residues. The CDR3 bases are TGTGCCAGCAGCTTACGGGTCGTCCCGGGAGGTAATTTTGCAGATACGCAGTATTTT. As protein: CASSLRVVPGGNFADTQYF.

The rearrangement joins TRBV5-1 to TRBJ2-2; TRBD1 aligns across 9 bases. CDR3 length equals 18 residues. The V segment lost 4 bases and the J segment 6 bases; nucleotides outside the gene matches: 16. Germline V gives CDR1 SGHRS, CDR2 YFSETQ. CDR3 coding DNA: TGCGCCAGCAGCGCCGACACCGGGACAGGGCGAAGATCCGGGGAGCTGTTTTTT. It yields the protein CASSADTGTGRRSGELFF.